This record covers a single T cell receptor beta chain. The authors ran a second PCR of 7 to 11 cycles using a sample-barcoded 5' primer and a J-beta primer mix. TCRdb processed the 5' RACE reads anew with MiXCR; each CDR3 protein has one entry. The data hold 650,000 to 1,000,000 distinct CDR3 sequences, with 46% observed a single time. These data belong to a study of blood T cells in healthy people across ages. The V gene end was trimmed by 10 bases and the J gene end by 0 bases; junction bases not matched to a gene: 13. This CDR3 has 16 amino acids. Germline lookup yields CDR1 SGHRS and CDR2 YFSETQ.

Sequencing was performed on blood. The V gene is TRBV5-1, the J gene TRBJ2-1; 7 bases match TRBD2. The sequence was collected from an elderly man in good health. The CDR3 is CASRGREASSYNEQFF. The CDR3 nucleotides are TGCGCCTCCCGGGGGAGGGAGGCGAGCTCCTACAATGAGCAGTTCTTC.